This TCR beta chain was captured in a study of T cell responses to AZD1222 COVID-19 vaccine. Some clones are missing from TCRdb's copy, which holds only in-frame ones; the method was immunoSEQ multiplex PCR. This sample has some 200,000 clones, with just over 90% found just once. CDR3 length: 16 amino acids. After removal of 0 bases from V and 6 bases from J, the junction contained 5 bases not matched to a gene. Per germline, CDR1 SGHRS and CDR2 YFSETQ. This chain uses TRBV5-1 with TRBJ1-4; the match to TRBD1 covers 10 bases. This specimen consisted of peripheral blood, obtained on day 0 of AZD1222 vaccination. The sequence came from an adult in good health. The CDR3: CASSLGSGTGDEKLFF. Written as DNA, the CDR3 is TGCGCCAGCAGCTTGGGATCCGGGACAGGGGATGAAAAACTGTTTTTT.